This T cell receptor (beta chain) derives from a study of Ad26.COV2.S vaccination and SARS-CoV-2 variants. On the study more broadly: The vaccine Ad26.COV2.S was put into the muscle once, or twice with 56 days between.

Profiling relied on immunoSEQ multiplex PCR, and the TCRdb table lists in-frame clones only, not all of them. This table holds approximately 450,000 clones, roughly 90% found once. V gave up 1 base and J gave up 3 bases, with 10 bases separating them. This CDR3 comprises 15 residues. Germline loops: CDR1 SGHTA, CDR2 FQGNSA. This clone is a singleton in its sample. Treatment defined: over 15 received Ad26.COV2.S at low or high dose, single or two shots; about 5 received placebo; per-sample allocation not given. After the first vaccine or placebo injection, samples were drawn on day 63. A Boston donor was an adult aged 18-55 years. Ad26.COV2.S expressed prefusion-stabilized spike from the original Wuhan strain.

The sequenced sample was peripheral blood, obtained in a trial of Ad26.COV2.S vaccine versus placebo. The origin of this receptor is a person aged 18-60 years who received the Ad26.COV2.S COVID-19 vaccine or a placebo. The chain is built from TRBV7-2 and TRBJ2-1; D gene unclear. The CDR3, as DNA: TGTGCCAGCAGCTTAGACCCTTCAGACTACAATGAGCAGTTCTTC. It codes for CASSLDPSDYNEQFF.